The 5 T cell receptor beta chains below all came from one sample that was sequenced in a study of T-cell memory formation after mild COVID-19. TCRdb itself ran the 5' RACE reads through MiXCR, one entry per CDR3 protein. The sample records approximately 240,000 distinct CDR3 sequences, about a sixth being singletons. Sequenced sample: PBMCs or a T cell subset sorted from them (not recorded which). The receptors were sampled from a man between 18 and 35 years old who had mild COVID-19 (a few samples of this study predate the infection). Cell type and time point are not known.

The gene calls are TRBV11-2 and TRBJ1-1; TRBD1 aligns across 8 bases. CDR1 and CDR2 (germline): SGHAT, FQNNGV. This CDR3 spans 15 amino acids. Trimming cost V 3 bases and J 1 base; bases outside gene matches: 4. DNA of the CDR3: TGTGCCAGCAGCTTCTCCGGGACAGGGAACACTGAAGCTTTCTTT. Encoded protein: CASSFSGTGNTEAFF.

This clonotype was seen a few times. This chain links TRBV20-1 with TRBJ1-5; D is ambiguous. Trimming removed 6 bases at V and 6 bases at J, with 9 bases between. Germline V lookup: CDR1 DFQATT, CDR2 SNEGSKA (reference sequence). This CDR3 comprises 11 residues. This CDR3 reads CSARVGQPQHF. As DNA, the CDR3 is TGCAGTGCAAGGGTCGGTCAGCCCCAGCATTTT.

V is TRBV6-5 and J is TRBJ2-7, with D possibly matching TRBD1 (6 bases). Germline CDR1 is MNHEY and CDR2 is SVGAGI. V lost 6 bases to trimming and J lost 9 bases, with 12 bases between them. This CDR3 contains 11 residues. CDR3 bases: TGTGCCAGCAGCGGACAGAGCGGGCAGTACGTC. Its translation is CASSGQSGQYV.

Only a few counts were recorded for this clonotype. The chain couples TRBV5-5 to TRBJ2-2, with a possible D match to TRBD2 (6 bases). Germline V gene lookup returns CDR1 SGHKS and CDR2 YYEKEE (reference sequence). The CDR3 runs to 17 residues. Deletions cut 0 bases from V and 0 bases from J, with 12 bases between. CDR3 residues: CASSLAGGFANTGELFF. CDR3 bases: TGTGCCAGCAGCTTGGCCGGGGGATTCGCGAACACCGGGGAGCTGTTTTTT.

The CDR3 region has the DNA TGCGCCAGCAGATCGGGAGGACTGATCAATCTTAATGAGCAGTTCTTC. It encodes CASRSGGLINLNEQFF. This rearrangement joins TRBV5-1 to TRBJ2-1, with 7 nucleotides matching TRBD2. Germline V lookup: CDR1 SGHRS, CDR2 YFSETQ. CDR3 size: 16 residues. V gave up 5 bases and J gave up 7 bases; unmatched junction bases: 15.